This T cell receptor (beta chain) was sequenced in a study of glioma-infiltrating T cells after dendritic cell vaccination. This table comes from immunoSEQ multiplex PCR, and its TCRdb copy is limited to in-frame clones, with some not included. The sample contains about 82,000 clones, around nine tenths of which appear only once. CDR1 SGDLS and CDR2 YYNGEE come from the germline V gene. There are 15 residues in the CDR3. Trimming removed 0 bases at V and 8 bases at J, with 12 bases between. The chain couples TRBV9 to TRBJ1-6, with a possible D match to TRBD1 (5 bases). Sequenced here: blood, sampled before dendritic cell vaccination. This clonotype was sampled from a human donor with glioblastoma. This chain's CDR3 is CASSVGTGAHSPLHF. The CDR3 DNA sequence: TGTGCCAGCAGCGTAGGCACTGGGGCGCATTCACCCCTCCACTTT.